This section outlines one T cell receptor beta chain sequence together with its context. As yet, its antigen is unknown. This record comes from a study of T cell responses to AZD1222 COVID-19 vaccine. Overall study results and limits: Researchers took repertoire samples only after the peak T cell response had come. Females outnumbered males among donors, who were mostly white British; clonal diversity was possibly underestimated. Spike as a whole was targeted by vaccine-associated CD4 TCRs, dominant at 160-218 and 743-854.

Assay used: immunoSEQ multiplex PCR; TCRdb lists only in-frame clones, some missing. The data show 95,000 to 150,000 clones, with about 85% seen just once and 5% to 7% held by the top ten. The CDR3 extends over 16 amino acids. With V trimmed by 3 bases and J by 5 bases, 9 bases remained unmatched. Germline V CDR1 and CDR2: WSHSY, SAAADI. The J gene is TRBJ1-1, the V gene TRBV10-2, with 10 nucleotides matching TRBD1. Sequenced here: peripheral blood, sampled on day 0 of AZD1222 vaccination. This receptor was taken from an adult in good health. The chain's CDR3 is CASSERDRGSRTEAFF. The CDR3 DNA follows: TGCGCCAGCAGTGAACGGGACAGGGGTTCAAGGACTGAAGCTTTCTTT.